These 28 T cell receptor beta chains were all obtained from the same sample, sequenced in a study of cytomegalovirus exposure and HLA in healthy donors. The PCR ran on 60 Vbeta and 13 Jbeta primers. Measured with immunoSEQ multiplex PCR; TCRdb has only the in-frame clones, and not every one. Here the sample spans tens of thousands of clones, roughly 79% being singletons. Sequencing input: PBMCs. The source is a man aged 50-59 years in good health and CMV-seronegative.

The chain carries TRBV7-3 and TRBJ2-6; perhaps TRBD1 as D (5 bases). Germline V gene lookup returns CDR1 SGHTA and CDR2 FQGTGA. The CDR3 totals 13 residues. The germline V and J ends were trimmed by 5 bases and 9 bases, with 11 bases remaining between them. The CDR3 spells CASSLGQGNVLTF. The CDR3 DNA is TGTGCCAGCAGCCTCGGACAAGGCAACGTCCTGACTTTC.

The chain carries TRBV6-4 and TRBJ2-2; TRBD2 aligns across 13 bases. The ends lost 7 bases at V and 2 bases at J; junction bases unmatched: 7. This CDR3 is built from 17 residues. The germline CDR1 and CDR2 sequences are MRHNA and SNTAGT. CDR3 coding DNA: TGTGCCAGCACCCCAACTAGCGGGGGGGCCAACACCGGGGAGCTGTTTTTT. Its protein product is CASTPTSGGANTGELFF.

This chain uses TRBV5-1 with TRBJ1-2; D remains unclear. The CDR3 sequence is 12 residues long. V was trimmed by 5 bases and J by 8 bases, leaving 13 bases between them. Germline loops: CDR1 SGHRS, CDR2 YFSETQ. CDR3 residues: CASRLDQYGYTF. The CDR3 DNA sequence: TGCGCCAGCAGACTTGATCAATACGGCTACACCTTC.

This clone was counted only a few times. CDR3 residues: CASSIKSSGANVLTF. In DNA form, the CDR3 reads TGTGCCAGTAGTATCAAGAGCTCTGGGGCCAACGTCCTGACTTTC. This chain joins TRBV19 and TRBJ2-6; no clear D gene. V was cut by 3 bases and J by 0 bases, with 6 bases left in between. This CDR3 has 15 amino acids. The germline gives CDR1 LNHDA, CDR2 SQIVND (reference sequence).

The chain carries TRBV18 and TRBJ1-3; D might be TRBD1 (6 bases). Per the germline V gene, CDR1 is KGHSH and CDR2 is LQKENI. Trimming took off 2 bases at V and 4 bases at J, with 9 bases between the two ends. CDR3 size: 14 residues. The CDR3 DNA reads TGTGCCAGCTCACCAATAGGACAGGGAAACACCATATATTTT. This gives the protein CASSPIGQGNTIYF.

The rearrangement uses TRBV5-4 and TRBJ2-7, with D perhaps matching TRBD2 (7 bases). The CDR3 spans 14 residues. Trimming pared 0 bases from V and 6 bases from J, leaving 13 bases between. The germline gives CDR1 SGHNT, CDR2 YYREEE (reference sequence). CDR3 sequence reads: CASSLVGGTTEQYF. The CDR3 nucleotides are TGTGCCAGCAGCTTGGTAGGGGGGACTACCGAGCAGTACTTC.

The chain has TRBV5-6 and TRBJ2-3; 9 nucleotides line up with TRBD1. Germline V gene sequence: CDR1 SGHDT, CDR2 YYEEEE. The CDR3 extends over 18 amino acids. V lost 4 bases, J lost 3 bases, and 15 bases stayed unmatched. Here the CDR3 reads CASSGWGMTGGVTDTQYF. The CDR3 DNA is TGTGCCAGCAGCGGTTGGGGGATGACAGGGGGAGTGACAGATACGCAGTATTTT. Supplemented by reference TRBV5-6 and TRBJ2-3, the full variable domain reads DAGVTQSPTHLIKTRGQQVTLRCSPKSGHDTVSWYQQALGQGPQFIFQYYEEEERQRGNFPDRFSGHQFPNYSSELNVNALLLGDSALYLCASSGWGMTGGVTDTQYFGPGTRLTVL.

This chain joins TRBV6-6 and TRBJ2-7; D is perhaps TRBD1 (6 bases). The CDR3 is made up of 13 amino acids. Deletions cut 5 bases from V and 3 bases from J, with 11 bases between. Germline CDR1 MNHNY, CDR2 SVGAGI (reference sequence). The CDR3 coding sequence is TGTGCCAGCAGTGGGCAGGGGATCTACGAGCAGTACTTC. It yields the protein CASSGQGIYEQYF.

This clone was counted a few times. The CDR3 bases are TGCGCCAGCAGCTTGGTTCTAGCGGGGGGGACAGATACGCAGTATTTT. This sequence encodes CASSLVLAGGTDTQYF. The V and J genes are TRBV5-1 and TRBJ2-3; 12 bases are a match to TRBD2. From germline, CDR1 is SGHRS and CDR2 YFSETQ. CDR3 length equals 16 residues. J was trimmed by 3 bases and V by 0 bases; bases with no gene match: 2.

The chain recombines TRBV5-1 with TRBJ2-7; TRBD2 matches 7 bases. V trimming: 0 bases; J trimming: 7 bases; junction bases outside the gene matches: 10. The CDR3 is 15 amino acids. CDR1 is SGHRS and CDR2 is YFSETQ in the germline V gene. CDR3 in amino acids: CASSLAVARRGEQYF. CDR3 nucleotides: TGCGCCAGCAGCTTGGCAGTAGCGCGGCGGGGGGAGCAGTACTTC.

The gene calls are TRBV7-2 and TRBJ2-3, with 9 bases lining up with TRBD1. In germline, CDR1 is SGHTA, CDR2 FQGNSA. Trimming took 4 bases from V and 2 from J; bases not matched to a gene: 4. The CDR3 sequence is 15 residues long. In DNA, the CDR3 is TGTGCCAGCAGCTGGGGGACAGGGACCACAGATACGCAGTATTTT. Protein sequence: CASSWGTGTTDTQYF.

The V and J genes are TRBV7-2 and TRBJ1-5; D possibly corresponds to TRBD1 (5 bases). CDR1 is SGHTA and CDR2 is FQGNSA in the germline V gene. The CDR3 sequence is 15 residues long. V lost 1 base, J lost 6 bases, and 13 bases lay in between. For the CDR3, the DNA is TGTGCCAGCAGCTTAGGGGCAGGGTTGGGTCAGCCCCAGCATTTT. Its protein product is CASSLGAGLGQPQHF.

The chain couples TRBV7-7 to TRBJ2-2; 9 bases map to TRBD1. The CDR3 loop spans 19 amino acids. Germline trimming cut 5 bases from V and 0 bases from J; bases unmatched to any gene: 13. In germline, CDR1 is SSHAT, CDR2 FNYEAQ (reference sequence). CDR3 nucleotides: TGTGCCAGCAGCCTTAGAGGGGGGACAGGGTCCGCGAACACCGGGGAGCTGTTTTTT. Protein sequence: CASSLRGGTGSANTGELFF.

This chain links TRBV13 with TRBJ2-3, with 9 positions matching TRBD1. V lost 5 bases and J lost 2; bases outside the gene matches: 11. Germline CDR1 PRHDT, CDR2 FYEKMQ (reference sequence). The CDR3 is 17 amino acids. CDR3 protein: CASSPGQGWDYTDTQYF. The CDR3 DNA is TGTGCCAGCAGCCCAGGACAGGGGTGGGATTACACAGATACGCAGTATTTT.

The chain employs TRBV10-2 and TRBJ2-3, with 8 bases identical to TRBD2. Trimming took 9 bases from V and 2 from J; bases not matched to a gene: 7. Germline V lookup: CDR1 WSHSY, CDR2 SAAADI. The CDR3 sequence is 14 residues long. DNA for the CDR3: TGCGCCAGTGGTAGCGGGACCACCACAGATACGCAGTATTTT. It translates to CASGSGTTTDTQYF.

The chain carries TRBV5-4 and TRBJ2-7; possible D gene TRBD1, 5 bases. The CDR3 has 15 amino acids. V was trimmed by 0 bases and J by 6 bases, leaving 16 bases between them. Germline CDR1 is SGHNT and CDR2 is YYREEE (reference sequence). The CDR3 coding sequence is TGTGCCAGCAGCTTGGCCGGTCAGGGTCCCCGCGAGCAGTACTTC. This gives the protein CASSLAGQGPREQYF.

The chain combines TRBV11-2 with TRBJ2-5; TRBD2 matches at 8 bases. Germline-derived CDR1 and CDR2 are SGHAT and FQNNGV. The CDR3 is 17 residues long. Unmatched junction bases numbered 7, after V lost 0 bases and J lost 1 base. CDR3 protein: CASSLERAGGIQETQYF. As DNA, the CDR3 is TGTGCCAGCAGCTTAGAGCGGGCGGGGGGAATCCAAGAGACCCAGTACTTC.

The V gene is TRBV6-5, the J gene TRBJ2-3; tentative D call: TRBD2 (5 bases). The CDR3 runs to 16 residues. V lost 2 bases and J 8 bases, leaving 20 bases between the germline ends. From germline, CDR1 is MNHEY and CDR2 SVGAGI. The CDR3 loop reads CASSYTRRRPEGTQYF. DNA for the CDR3: TGTGCCAGCAGTTACACGCGAAGGAGGCCCGAGGGTACGCAGTATTTT.

V gene TRBV6-5 combines with J gene TRBJ2-7, with TRBD1 as a possible D gene (5 bases). The ends were cut back, 2 bases at V and 3 bases at J, with 14 bases in the middle. CDR3 length: 15 residues. Germline CDR1 MNHEY, CDR2 SVGAGI. CDR3: CASSYNPRQSYEQYF. DNA of the CDR3: TGTGCCAGCAGTTACAACCCCCGACAGAGCTACGAGCAGTACTTC.

CDR3 nucleotide sequence: TGTGCCAGCAACGAAAACAGACGGGACAGCCAGAATCAGCCCCAGCATTTT. Its translation is CASNENRRDSQNQPQHF. This chain connects TRBV9 to TRBJ1-5; 7 bases match TRBD1. This CDR3 has 17 residues. Germline V CDR1 and CDR2: SGDLS, YYNGEE. V was clipped by 6 bases and J by 4 bases; unmatched bases: 16.

The chain carries TRBV27 and TRBJ2-5; D is possibly TRBD1 (6 bases). The J call is in doubt because the DNA end fits TRBJ2-7 better. The CDR3 has 15 residues. Per germline, CDR1 MNHEY and CDR2 SMNVEV (reference sequence). The CDR3 spells CASSLSGGQRAEQYF. In DNA, the CDR3 is TGTGCCAGCAGTTTATCGGGCGGACAGAGGGCCGAGCAGTACTTC.

The chain combines TRBV11-2 with TRBJ1-1, with unresolved D. The CDR3 extends over 13 amino acids. Germline loops: CDR1 SGHAT, CDR2 FQNNGV. V was clipped by 0 bases and J by 1 base, with 3 bases between them. This chain's CDR3 is CASSLDQNTEAFF. CDR3 DNA sequence: TGTGCCAGCAGCTTAGACCAGAACACTGAAGCTTTCTTT.

The rearrangement uses TRBV29-1 and TRBJ1-2; 7 bases map to TRBD1. Trimming removed 5 bases from V and 4 bases from J; junction bases left unmatched: 10. The CDR3 loop spans 14 amino acids. Germline V lookup: CDR1 SQVTM, CDR2 ANQGSEA. The CDR3 coding sequence is TGCAGCGTTCGGACAGGATGGGGTAGCTATGGCTACACCTTC. It codes for CSVRTGWGSYGYTF.

J is TRBJ1-2 and V is TRBV29-1; 7 bases align to TRBD1. Germline trimming cut 7 bases from V and 0 bases from J; bases unmatched to any gene: 14. This CDR3 is 16 amino acids long. Germline CDR1 SQVTM, CDR2 ANQGSEA. The CDR3 DNA reads as TGCAGCGCCTACGGAATTGACAGGGACACTAACTATGGCTACACCTTC. Translation gives CSAYGIDRDTNYGYTF.

The chain couples TRBV6-5 to TRBJ1-3, with 7 positions matching TRBD1. J lost 4 bases, V lost 6 bases, and 9 bases had no gene match. The length of the CDR3 is 15 residues. Germline V gene lookup returns CDR1 MNHEY and CDR2 SVGAGI. CDR3 sequence (DNA): TGTGCCAGCAGCCGCGACAGGGTTTCAGGAAACACCATATATTTT. Its protein is CASSRDRVSGNTIYF.

The V and J genes are TRBV7-2 and TRBJ2-3; 10 bases fit TRBD1. CDR3 size: 12 residues. V was clipped by 2 bases and J by 12 bases; unmatched bases: 2. Germline V lookup: CDR1 SGHTA, CDR2 FQGNSA. The CDR3 DNA sequence: TGTGCCAGCAGCTTAAGGGACAGGGGACAGTATTTT. Translating gives CASSLRDRGQYF.

The rearrangement joins TRBV7-6 to TRBJ2-5, with D tentatively TRBD2 (6 bases). Trimming took off 1 base at V and 5 bases at J, with 14 bases between the two ends. The CDR3 runs 15 residues. Per the germline V gene, CDR1 is SGHVS and CDR2 is FNYEAQ. CDR3 residues: CASSLVAGRGETQYF. In DNA form, the CDR3 reads TGTGCCAGCAGCTTAGTCGCGGGGCGCGGGGAGACCCAGTACTTC. Filled out from reference TRBV7-6 and TRBJ2-5, the complete variable domain reads GAGVSQSPRYKVTKRGQDVALRCDPISGHVSLYWYRQALGQGPEFLTYFNYEAQQDKSGLPNDRFSAERPEGSISTLTIQRTEQRDSAMYRCASSLVAGRGETQYFGPGTRLLVL.

V and J are TRBV27 and TRBJ2-5, with D perhaps TRBD1 (6 bases). The J call could be wrong; TRBJ2-7 is a better fit for the DNA end. CDR1 is MNHEY and CDR2 is SMNVEV in the germline V gene (reference sequence). The CDR3 consists of 14 residues. The CDR3 nucleotides are TGTGCCAGCAGCCCGTTCAGGGGTTCAAACGAGCAGTACTTC. Translating gives CASSPFRGSNEQYF.